Sequencing of this T cell receptor (beta chain) was carried out in a study of OX40 agonist ivuxolimab in advanced cancers. Sequenced by immunoSEQ multiplex PCR; TCRdb stores in-frame clones only, minus some. The sample lists around 10,000 clones, 77% occurring once. The trim removed 2 bases at V and 8 bases at J, leaving 4 bases unmatched. The CDR3 extends over 14 amino acids. The specimen comprised CD4+ or CD8+ T cells sorted from blood, sampled in a trial of the OX40 agonist ivuxolimab. The TCR originated in an adult with an advanced solid tumor such as melanoma, head and neck, liver or kidney cancer. The chain couples TRBV5-3 to TRBJ1-5, with 10 bases matching TRBD1. TRBV5-3 counts as an open reading frame of uncertain function. The CDR3, as DNA: TGTGCCAGAAGCTTAGACAGGGGGCTTGAGCCCCAGCATTTT. It encodes CARSLDRGLEPQHF.